This T cell receptor beta chain was profiled in a study of monozygotic twins with cystic fibrosis. Study-level points and caveats: Shared CDR3 numbers were not associated with age, concordance or severity.

The CDR3 is made up of 15 amino acids. The trim removed 0 bases at V and 5 bases at J, leaving 2 bases unmatched. Germline V gene lookup returns CDR1 SGDLS and CDR2 YYNGEE. This clone occurred once. Antigen unknown. This table comes from immunoSEQ multiplex PCR, and its TCRdb copy is limited to in-frame clones, with some not included. The repertoire holds around 34,000 clones, with about 92% as singletons. The clonotype originates from a girl between 2 and 10 years old with cystic fibrosis. The sequenced material came from blood. V gene TRBV9 combines with J gene TRBJ1-4; TRBD1 agrees at 9 bases. The CDR3 spells CASSVAGQGNEKLFF. CDR3 DNA sequence: TGTGCCAGCAGCGTAGCGGGACAGGGAAATGAAAAACTGTTTTTT. Full variable domain (rest looked up from reference TRBV9 and TRBJ1-4): DSGVTQTPKHLITATGQRVTLRCSPRSGDLSVYWYQQSLDQGLQFLIQYYNGEERAKGNILERFSAQQFPDLHSELNLSSLELGDSALYFCASSVAGQGNEKLFFGSGTQLSVL.